Shown below are 26 T cell receptor beta chains from a single sample sequenced in a study of shared clonotypes between healthy human individuals. The method was immunoSEQ multiplex PCR; TCRdb's version includes in-frame clones alone and lacks a portion of them. The sample holds a few million clones; around 95% are singletons and the top ten take approximately 0.13%. Sequencing used naive CD4+ T cells sorted from blood. Subset denoted: CD45RA+ positively selected. The receptors shown here come from a man between 18 and 29 years old in good health.

The rearrangement links TRBV28 to TRBJ1-2; no clear D gene. The V end was cut by 10 bases, the J end by 3 bases, with 15 bases between. This CDR3 comprises 13 residues. Germline CDR1 reads MDHEN; CDR2 reads SYDVKM. The CDR3 loop reads CATHIGHYYGYTF. In nucleotides, the CDR3 is TGTGCCACCCATATAGGGCATTACTATGGCTACACCTTC.

To note about this clone: Other nucleotide sequences in the sample specify the same CDR3. The chain links TRBV2 to TRBJ2-7; weak D call: TRBD1 (5 bases). The CDR3 is made up of 11 amino acids. The V and J ends lost 6 bases and 5 bases respectively, with 8 bases between them. The germline CDR1 and CDR2 sequences are SNHLY and FYNNEI. The CDR3, as DNA: TGTGCCAGCAGGGGGCTCGACGAGCAGTACTTC. Translated, it gives CASRGLDEQYF.

The J gene is TRBJ2-3, the V gene TRBV5-4; 7 nucleotides line up with TRBD1. The CDR3 spans 14 residues. V dropped 2 bases and J dropped 5; count of bases not matched to a gene: 5. Germline-derived CDR1 and CDR2 are SGHNT and YYREEE (reference sequence). CDR3 region: CASSFETGLDTQYF. The DNA for the CDR3 is TGTGCCAGCAGCTTTGAGACAGGGTTAGATACGCAGTATTTT.

V usage is TRBV5-1 and J usage is TRBJ2-5; D possibly uses TRBD1 or TRBD2 (7 bases each). V lost 2 bases, J lost 2 bases, and 25 bases lay in between. Germline values: CDR1 SGHRS, CDR2 YFSETQ. This CDR3 is built from 19 residues. CDR3 loop: CASSFSRQLTGRGQETQYF. CDR3 bases: TGCGCCAGCAGCTTTTCCCGCCAATTGACAGGGAGGGGGCAAGAGACCCAGTACTTC.

The chain recombines TRBV5-6 with TRBJ1-2, with D possibly TRBD1 on 6 matching bases. V was shortened by 0 bases and J by 8 bases, with 14 bases between the two germline ends. This CDR3 region has 14 residues. The germline V gene has CDR1 SGHDT and CDR2 YYEEEE. The CDR3 region has the DNA TGTGCCAGCAGCTTGGCCCCGGACAGCCAGGGCTACACCTTC. Translation gives CASSLAPDSQGYTF.

The gene calls are TRBV10-3 and TRBJ2-5, with 7 bases fitting TRBD1. There are 14 residues in the CDR3. Germline assignment: CDR1 ENHRY and CDR2 SYGVKD. The trim removed 6 bases at V and 2 bases at J, leaving 6 bases unmatched. CDR3 sequence: CAISGRGFQETQYF. CDR3 nucleotides: TGTGCCATCAGCGGCAGGGGGTTTCAAGAGACCCAGTACTTC.

The rearrangement joins TRBV28 to TRBJ1-2; unclear D gene. Germline V gene data show CDR1 as MDHEN and CDR2 as SYDVKM. Trimming cost V 5 bases and J 5 bases, with 9 bases left between them. This CDR3 spans 12 amino acids. The CDR3 loop reads CASSEGWYGYTF. In DNA, the CDR3 is TGTGCCAGCAGTGAGGGTTGGTATGGCTACACCTTC.

The chain uses TRBV10-3 and TRBJ2-1; the D is unclear. This CDR3 is built from 14 residues. The ends were cut back, 4 bases at V and 6 bases at J, with 13 bases in the middle. Germline values: CDR1 ENHRY, CDR2 SYGVKD. The CDR3 reads CAISGQPSTNEQFF. CDR3 DNA sequence: TGTGCCATCAGTGGTCAACCCTCGACCAATGAGCAGTTCTTC.

The V gene is TRBV2, the J gene TRBJ2-7, with D perhaps matching TRBD1 (6 bases). Trimming stripped 3 bases from V and 3 bases from J, with 12 bases between. The germline gives CDR1 SNHLY, CDR2 FYNNEI. The CDR3 consists of 14 residues. The CDR3 loop reads CASSETGLDYEQYF. CDR3 in DNA: TGTGCCAGCAGTGAGACAGGCCTGGACTACGAGCAGTACTTC.

The chain joins TRBV12-2 to TRBJ2-5; no DNA check was done on the table's D call, TRBD1. TRBV12-2 counts as a pseudogene. CDR3 length: 14 amino acids. CDR3: CASRLRDRSETQYF. The CDR3 DNA sequence: TGTGCAAGTCGCCTGCGGGACAGGTCAGAGACCCAGTACTTC.

The CDR3 here is CASSFLTGVNTEAFF. In DNA, the CDR3 is TGTGCCAGCAGCTTTTTGACAGGGGTGAACACTGAAGCTTTCTTT. The chain carries TRBV7-8 and TRBJ1-1; the match to TRBD1 covers 8 bases. Germline values: CDR1 SGHVS, CDR2 FQNEAQ. V lost 3 bases, J lost 0 bases, and 3 bases stayed unmatched. The CDR3 is made up of 15 amino acids. The variable domain in full, with the rest retrieved from reference TRBV7-8 and TRBJ1-1, is GAGVSQSPRYKVAKRGQDVALRCDPISGHVSLFWYQQALGQGPEFLTYFQNEAQLDKSGLPSDRFFAERPEGSVSTLKIQRTQQEDSAVYLCASSFLTGVNTEAFFGQGTRLTVV.

The rearrangement links TRBV30 to TRBJ2-5, with a tentative D call TRBD2 (6 bases). CDR1 GTSNPN and CDR2 SVGIG come from the germline V gene (reference sequence). Trimming removed 1 base at V and 6 bases at J, with 12 bases between. CDR3 length: 13 amino acids. CDR3 sequence: CAWSGGGGQTQYF. CDR3 DNA: TGTGCCTGGAGTGGGGGAGGAGGGCAGACCCAGTACTTC.

This clone was detected once. The rearrangement links TRBV5-6 to TRBJ1-1; D may be TRBD1 (6 bases). Germline V gene sequence: CDR1 SGHDT, CDR2 YYEEEE. The CDR3 spans 14 residues. V was trimmed by 4 bases and J by 1 base, leaving 11 bases between them. As DNA, the CDR3 is TGTGCCAGCAGCGCCGGACAGACGAACACTGAAGCTTTCTTT. Translation: CASSAGQTNTEAFF.

V gene TRBV19 combines with J gene TRBJ1-5; D is undetermined. CDR1 is LNHDA, CDR2 SQIVND, per germline (reference sequence). This CDR3 has 14 residues. The V end lost 2 bases, the J end lost 0 bases, and 5 bases lay between the germline ends. CDR3: CASSITNSNQPQHF. DNA of the CDR3: TGTGCCAGTAGTATAACGAATAGCAATCAGCCCCAGCATTTT.

A note on this clone: This sample includes further DNA sequences coding for the same CDR3. The chain combines TRBV5-1 with TRBJ1-2; D is unresolved. The CDR3 is made up of 13 amino acids. Per the germline V gene, CDR1 is SGHRS and CDR2 is YFSETQ. Between the trimmed V and J ends, which lost 7 bases and 4 bases, there was a span of 14 bases. CDR3 sequence reads: CASSLDGPYGYTF. Written as DNA, the CDR3 is TGCGCCAGCTCCTTGGACGGACCCTATGGCTACACCTTC.

The chain couples TRBV4-1 to TRBJ1-4, with D perhaps TRBD1 (5 bases). Trimming cost V 4 bases and J 4 bases, with 28 bases left between them. Germline V gene lookup returns CDR1 MGHRA and CDR2 YSYEKL. The CDR3 spans 20 residues. The CDR3: CASSRAGSGALSSNNEKLFF. In nucleotides, the CDR3 is TGCGCCAGCAGCCGTGCGGGTAGTGGGGCCCTATCTTCAAATAATGAAAAACTGTTTTTT.

The rearrangement links TRBV28 to TRBJ1-2, with TRBD1 identical over 7 bases. V lost 6 bases and J lost 2; bases outside the gene matches: 6. There are 14 residues in the CDR3. Germline V lookup: CDR1 MDHEN, CDR2 SYDVKM. The CDR3 region has the DNA TGTGCCAGCAGGCTGACAGGGCCGAACTATGGCTACACCTTC. Translation gives CASRLTGPNYGYTF.

The CDR3 nucleotides read TGCGCCAGCAGATCACAGGGGCTGAACTACAATGAGCAGTTCTTC. It yields the protein CASRSQGLNYNEQFF. The rearrangement joins TRBV5-1 to TRBJ2-1, with 7 bases identical to TRBD1. The germline gives CDR1 SGHRS, CDR2 YFSETQ. The CDR3 runs 15 residues. The trim removed 5 bases at V and 3 bases at J, leaving 8 bases unmatched.

V is TRBV6-4 and J is TRBJ2-1, with 9 bases matching TRBD2. Germline values: CDR1 MRHNA, CDR2 SNTAGT. Germline trimming cut 1 base from V and 10 bases from J; bases unmatched to any gene: 11. The length of the CDR3 is 16 residues. CDR3 in amino acids: CASSDYKPSGKYEQFF. The CDR3 nucleotides read TGTGCCAGCAGTGACTATAAGCCTAGCGGGAAGTACGAGCAGTTCTTC.

V and J are TRBV30 and TRBJ2-7, with 7 bases identical to TRBD1. In germline, CDR1 is GTSNPN, CDR2 SVGIG (reference sequence). V dropped 3 bases and J dropped 6; count of bases not matched to a gene: 8. The CDR3 extends over 13 amino acids. The CDR3 DNA sequence: TGTGCCTGGAGCGTACGGTCAGGGGGCGAGCAGTACTTC. Residues: CAWSVRSGGEQYF. The variable domain in full, completed from reference TRBV30 and TRBJ2-7, reads SQTIHQWPATLVQPVGSPLSLECTVEGTSNPNLYWYRQAAGRGLQLLFYSVGIGQISSEVPQNLSASRPQDRQFILSSKKLLLSDSGFYLCAWSVRSGGEQYFGPGTRLTVT.

This clone occurred once. V usage is TRBV7-9 and J usage is TRBJ2-5; D is unresolved. This CDR3 contains 15 residues. V was pared by 3 bases and J by 3 bases, with 14 bases between. Germline lookup yields CDR1 SEHNR and CDR2 FQNEAQ (reference sequence). The CDR3 spells CASSLTYQTKETQYF. CDR3 DNA: TGTGCCAGCAGCTTGACTTACCAGACAAAAGAGACCCAGTACTTC.

The CDR3 nucleotides read TGTGCCAGCAGTGAAGGTTTGGTTAACGGGGAGCTGTTTTTT. Amino acid sequence: CASSEGLVNGELFF. This chain links TRBV25-1 with TRBJ2-2; D gene ambiguous. V was cut by 2 bases and J by 7 bases, with 11 bases left in between. CDR3 length equals 14 residues. Germline V lookup: CDR1 MGHDK, CDR2 SYGVNS. Filled out from reference TRBV25-1 and TRBJ2-2, the complete variable domain reads EADIYQTPRYLVIGTGKKITLECSQTMGHDKMYWYQQDPGMELHLIHYSYGVNSTEKGDLSSESTVSRIRTEHFPLTLESARPSHTSQYLCASSEGLVNGELFFGEGSRLTVL.

The rearrangement uses TRBV6-6 and TRBJ1-1, with D unresolved. The CDR3 totals 14 residues. Per germline, CDR1 MNHNY and CDR2 SVGAGI (reference sequence). With 6 bases removed from V and 2 bases from J, the gap between germline ends came to 13 bases. As DNA, the CDR3 is TGTGCCAGCAGCCGGTGGGCGATCAACACTGAAGCTTTCTTT. Translated: CASSRWAINTEAFF.

This clone showed up just a few times. J is TRBJ1-6 and V is TRBV7-9; a possible D gene is TRBD1 (6 bases). V lost 5 bases and J 7 bases, leaving 15 bases between the germline ends. The germline V gene encodes CDR1 SEHNR and CDR2 FQNEAQ (reference sequence). The CDR3 totals 15 residues. CDR3 sequence reads: CASSPGTSDNSPLHF. As DNA, the CDR3 is TGTGCCAGCAGCCCTGGGACATCCGACAATTCACCCCTCCACTTT. The full variable domain, its missing parts supplied by reference TRBV7-9 and TRBJ1-6, is DTGVSQNPRHKITKRGQNVTFRCDPISEHNRLYWYRQTLGQGPEFLTYFQNEAQLEKSRLLSDRFSAERPKGSFSTLEIQRTEQGDSAMYLCASSPGTSDNSPLHFGNGTRLTVT.

This chain joins TRBV5-6 and TRBJ2-5; 8 bases match TRBD2. V shed 1 base, J shed 9 bases, and the junction held 11 bases outside the gene matches. From germline, CDR1 is SGHDT and CDR2 YYEEEE. The length of the CDR3 is 15 residues. CDR3 amino acids: CASSLPSSGRVPQYF. DNA of the CDR3: TGTGCCAGCAGCTTGCCGTCTAGCGGGCGTGTGCCCCAGTACTTC.

The chain joins TRBV5-1 to TRBJ2-3; possible D gene TRBD2, 6 bases. This CDR3 has 15 residues. Between the trimmed V and J ends, which lost 1 base and 4 bases, there was a span of 13 bases. Germline loops: CDR1 SGHRS, CDR2 YFSETQ. The CDR3 protein is CASSLPGVVPDTQYF. In DNA form, the CDR3 reads TGCGCCAGCAGCTTGCCGGGAGTGGTTCCAGATACGCAGTATTTT.